The text below deals with one T cell receptor beta chain. The target antigen is unknown. TCRdb's table, derived via immunoSEQ multiplex PCR, lists solely in-frame clones and lacks some. This sample has around 60,000 clones, with less than 90% found just once. This sample was taken from a study of OX40 agonist ivuxolimab in advanced cancers. Study details: Six ivuxolimab dose levels, 0.01 to 10 mg/kg, were given intravenously every 2 weeks.

Study-level points and caveats: Expansion of clones was among the lowest in partial responders at 0.1-3.0 mg/kg. Some nonresponders additionally presented with little normalized T-cell clonal expansion.

Germline V gene lookup returns CDR1 SQVTM and CDR2 ANQGSEA. The CDR3 runs to 13 residues. V gave up 0 bases and J gave up 3 bases, with 9 bases separating them. This chain links TRBV29-1 with TRBJ2-7; D is unclear. The starting material was CD4+ or CD8+ T cells sorted from blood, obtained in a trial of the OX40 agonist ivuxolimab. The receptor was isolated from an adult with an advanced solid tumor such as melanoma, head and neck, liver or kidney cancer. CDR3 nucleotide sequence: TGCAGCGTTGAAGATAGCCTTCACTACGAGCAGTACTTC. Translation: CSVEDSLHYEQYF.